The T cell receptor beta chain under discussion was sequenced for a study of blood T cell repertoires in COVID-19. Background on the study: There were acute and convalescent COVID-19 samples, and they came from the United States, Italy and Spain. Sources were T cells, B-cell-depleted T cells, or PBMCs; the material itself was cDNA or gDNA.

In the study's own analysis: It was from reference gene primer amplification that nucleated cell counts were estimated. Clones were sequenced by immunoSEQ multiplex PCR, and TCRdb holds only the in-frame ones, with some missing. V and J calls plus clone size are reproduced from that table; the DNA served to infer D and trimming. The sample holds under 200,000 clones; roughly 87% are singletons and the top ten take roughly 6.1%. V was clipped by 3 bases and J by 0 bases; unmatched bases: 4. The CDR3 loop spans 15 amino acids. From germline, CDR1 is LNHDA and CDR2 SQIVND (reference sequence). The sequenced material came from peripheral blood. The sequence derives from a middle-aged woman with acute or convalescent COVID-19. This chain connects TRBV19 to TRBJ1-1, with TRBD1 identical over 7 bases. The CDR3 DNA is TGTGCCAGTAGTATGGAGACAGGGTTGAACACTGAAGCTTTCTTT. This gives the protein CASSMETGLNTEAFF. Full variable domain (missing parts from reference TRBV19 and TRBJ1-1): DGGITQSPKYLFRKEGQNVTLSCEQNLNHDAMYWYRQDPGQGLRLIYYSQIVNDFQKGDIAEGYSVSREKKESFPLTVTSAQKNPTAFYLCASSMETGLNTEAFFGQGTRLTVV.